What follows are 26 T cell receptor beta chains derived from one specimen sequenced in a study of blood T cell repertoires in COVID-19. Using immunoSEQ multiplex PCR, the repertoire was profiled, and TCRdb retains in-frame clones only, with some absent. The sample lists around 190,000 clones; approximately 84% were seen once. The specimen was PBMCs or T cells enriched from blood (not recorded which). Receptor source: a young woman who had recovered from COVID-19.

The chain joins TRBV28 to TRBJ1-2; D unresolved. Germline loops: CDR1 MDHEN, CDR2 SYDVKM. V lost 6 bases and J 1 base, leaving 9 bases between the germline ends. The CDR3 covers 13 residues. The CDR3 protein is CASRIDFNYGYTF. CDR3 DNA: TGTGCCAGCAGAATAGACTTTAACTATGGCTACACCTTC.

This chain joins TRBV28 and TRBJ2-7; TRBD2 aligns across 7 bases. CDR1 and CDR2 (germline): MDHEN, SYDVKM. The CDR3 is 13 amino acids. With 4 bases clipped from V and 2 bases from J, the junction kept 2 bases outside the gene matches. The CDR3 region has the DNA TGTGCCAGCAGTTCAGCGGGACCCTACGAGCAGTACTTC. Amino acid sequence: CASSSAGPYEQYF.

The J gene is TRBJ1-3, the V gene TRBV9, with a weak D call TRBD1 (6 bases). V was pared by 3 bases and J by 2 bases, with 15 bases between. The CDR3 covers 16 residues. Germline lookup yields CDR1 SGDLS and CDR2 YYNGEE. CDR3 DNA: TGTGCCAGCAGCGGTTTCGGGGGGCCGGCTGGAAACACCATATATTTT. Residues: CASSGFGGPAGNTIYF.

V is TRBV20-1 and J is TRBJ2-1; 11 bases are shared with TRBD2. The CDR3 has 18 amino acids. Germline V gene lookup returns CDR1 DFQATT and CDR2 SNEGSKA (reference sequence). V shed 3 bases and J 5 bases; nucleotides not matched to a gene: 15. The CDR3 nucleotides read TGCAGTGCTAGTCCCGGGACTAGCGGAAGGACCCCACACAATGAGCAGTTCTTC. It translates to CSASPGTSGRTPHNEQFF.

The CDR3 sequence is CASSPGTSGALAKNIQYF. CDR3 bases: TGCGCCAGCAGCCCCGGGACTAGCGGGGCCCTAGCCAAAAACATTCAGTACTTC. The rearrangement links TRBV5-1 to TRBJ2-4, with 13 bases identical to TRBD2. Germline V gene sequence: CDR1 SGHRS, CDR2 YFSETQ. V lost 4 bases to trimming and J lost 0 bases; unmatched junction nucleotides: 7. This CDR3 comprises 18 residues.

The J gene is TRBJ2-2, the V gene TRBV5-1, with unresolved D. V lost 4 bases and J 7 bases, leaving 5 bases between the germline ends. Germline V gene data show CDR1 as SGHRS and CDR2 as YFSETQ. CDR3 length: 11 amino acids. DNA for the CDR3: TGCGCCAGCAGCGGCGGCGGGGAGCTGTTTTTT. Its protein is CASSGGGELFF.

The CDR3 DNA reads TGTGCCACCGGGGGGCTAGCGGGAGGACCATTCTACAATGAGCAGTTCTTC. It is translated as CATGGLAGGPFYNEQFF. V gene TRBV28 combines with J gene TRBJ2-1, with 11 bases fitting TRBD2. The ends lost 10 bases at V and 3 bases at J; junction bases unmatched: 14. Germline assignment: CDR1 MDHEN and CDR2 SYDVKM. The CDR3 covers 17 residues.

The V call is TRBV12-2, the J call TRBJ1-2; the table's D gene call, TRBD1, was not cross checked with the DNA. TRBV12-2 is a pseudogene. The CDR3 consists of 18 residues. The DNA for the CDR3 is TGTGCAAGTCGCTTATTGGGTTATAACAGGGGGCCGGATTATGGCTACACCTTC. It codes for CASRLLGYNRGPDYGYTF.

The chain employs TRBV30 and TRBJ2-7, with D tentatively TRBD2 (6 bases). Germline loops: CDR1 GTSNPN, CDR2 SVGIG (reference sequence). This CDR3 contains 14 residues. V was pared by 0 bases and J by 5 bases, with 14 bases between. CDR3 nucleotide sequence: TGTGCCTGGAGTGTTCCGGGAGCGGCAAACGAGCAGTACTTC. It is translated as CAWSVPGAANEQYF.

The chain has TRBV5-6 and TRBJ2-6; D uncertain. CDR1 is SGHDT and CDR2 is YYEEEE in the germline V gene. The CDR3 runs to 17 residues. The V end lost 5 bases, the J end lost 2 bases, and 17 bases lay between the germline ends. CDR3 nucleotides: TGTGCCAGCAGATCCCTGGTCGGTGCCGCTGGGGCCAACGTCCTGACTTTC. Encoded protein: CASRSLVGAAGANVLTF.

This clone was observed a few times. Other DNA sequences in the same sample also yield this CDR3. The genes are TRBV6-1 and TRBJ1-1; D gene ambiguous. Per germline, CDR1 MNHNS and CDR2 SASEGT. The CDR3 length is 13 residues. The germline V and J ends were trimmed by 0 bases and 1 base, with 3 bases remaining between them. In nucleotides, the CDR3 is TGTGCCAGCAGTGAAGCCCGGAACACTGAAGCTTTCTTT. Residues: CASSEARNTEAFF.

The CDR3 region has the DNA TGTGCCAGCAGCACAGGGGGCCAGAGCTCTGGAAACACCATATATTTT. Translated: CASSTGGQSSGNTIYF. The V call is TRBV11-2, the J call TRBJ1-3; 9 nucleotides align to TRBD1. Germline trimming cut 5 bases from V and 0 bases from J; bases unmatched to any gene: 5. The germline CDR1 and CDR2 sequences are SGHAT and FQNNGV. The length of the CDR3 is 16 residues.

This clone came up once. The chain links TRBV7-2 to TRBJ2-1, with TRBD1 matching over 9 bases. Trimming at V came to 3 bases and at J to 8 bases, leaving 11 bases not matched to a gene. Germline CDR1 is SGHTA and CDR2 is FQGNSA. The CDR3 length is 16 residues. CDR3 DNA: TGTGCCAGCAGCTTTGCACCCGGGACAGGGAGGGATGAGCAGTTCTTC. It translates to CASSFAPGTGRDEQFF. The variable domain in full, with the rest retrieved from reference TRBV7-2 and TRBJ2-1, is GAGVSQSPSNKVTEKGKDVELRCDPISGHTALYWYRQSLGQGLEFLIYFQGNSAPDKSGLPSDRFSAERTGGSVSTLTIQRTQQEDSAVYLCASSFAPGTGRDEQFFGPGTRLTVL.

This chain uses TRBV9 with TRBJ2-7; the match to TRBD1 covers 9 bases. CDR3 length: 14 residues. The germline V gene has CDR1 SGDLS and CDR2 YYNGEE. V shed 4 bases and J 6 bases; nucleotides not matched to a gene: 8. This CDR3 is CASSLRDRAREQYF. CDR3 DNA: TGTGCCAGCAGCCTCCGGGACAGGGCTCGCGAGCAGTACTTC.

V usage is TRBV24-1 and J usage is TRBJ2-3; tentatively, D is TRBD2 (6 bases). Germline CDR1 and CDR2: KGHDR and SFDVKD. The CDR3 contains 15 residues. Trimming took off 8 bases at V and 2 bases at J, with 16 bases between the two ends. CDR3 protein: CATMGTSRNTDTQYF. The CDR3 coding sequence is TGTGCCACCATGGGCACTAGCAGGAACACAGATACGCAGTATTTT.

V is TRBV7-9 and J is TRBJ2-5; 9 bases map to TRBD2. The CDR3 runs to 15 residues. The V gene's germline CDR1 is SEHNR and CDR2 FQNEAQ (reference sequence). Losses at the gene ends were 0 bases for V and 5 bases for J; bases not matched to a gene: 4. CDR3 sequence reads: CASSLASGGPETQYF. In DNA form, the CDR3 reads TGTGCCAGCAGCTTAGCTAGCGGGGGCCCTGAGACCCAGTACTTC.

V gene TRBV9 combines with J gene TRBJ1-1; possibly TRBD1 for D (5 bases). CDR1 is SGDLS, CDR2 YYNGEE, per germline. The CDR3 sequence is 13 residues long. V lost 2 bases, J lost 9 bases, and 14 bases lay in between. The CDR3 protein is CASSVSGVGQAFF. DNA of the CDR3: TGTGCCAGCAGCGTGAGTGGGGTGGGGCAAGCTTTCTTT.

The chain joins TRBV28 to TRBJ1-1; tentatively, D is TRBD1 (6 bases). Deletions cut 4 bases from V and 2 bases from J, with 14 bases between. The CDR3 contains 15 residues. CDR1 is MDHEN, CDR2 SYDVKM, per germline. CDR3 protein: CASSWSQGKNTEAFF. The CDR3 DNA reads as TGTGCCAGCAGTTGGAGCCAGGGGAAAAACACTGAAGCTTTCTTT.

The V call is TRBV14, the J call TRBJ1-1; TRBD1 might be the D (6 bases). CDR1 and CDR2 from the germline V gene are SGHDN and FVKESK. The ends were cut back, 2 bases at V and 5 bases at J, with 9 bases in the middle. The CDR3 sequence is 13 residues long. In DNA, the CDR3 is TGTGCCAGCAGCCAAACAGGGTTAACTGAAGCTTTCTTT. Its translation is CASSQTGLTEAFF.

The sample holds a few counts of this clone. The chain couples TRBV5-1 to TRBJ2-2; no definite D call. The CDR3 loop spans 12 amino acids. Trimming left V 4 bases short and J 7 bases short, with 8 bases between. Germline CDR1 is SGHRS and CDR2 is YFSETQ. In DNA form, the CDR3 reads TGCGCCAGCAGCCTCACGAGCGGGGAGCTGTTTTTT. Translating it yields CASSLTSGELFF.

V and J are TRBV5-1 and TRBJ2-3; possible D gene TRBD2, 6 bases. V was clipped by 0 bases and J by 2 bases, with 10 bases between them. The CDR3 loop spans 15 amino acids. CDR1 SGHRS and CDR2 YFSETQ come from the germline V gene. The CDR3 DNA sequence: TGCGCCAGCAGCTTGGGGGCGCGGGACACAGATACGCAGTATTTT. Translation: CASSLGARDTDTQYF.

The chain carries TRBV5-5 and TRBJ1-5; TRBD1 agrees at 7 bases. The CDR3 covers 14 residues. Germline V gene sequence: CDR1 SGHKS, CDR2 YYEKEE (reference sequence). The V segment lost 4 bases and the J segment 6 bases; nucleotides outside the gene matches: 7. The chain's CDR3 is CASSPDAGGQPQHF. For the CDR3, the DNA is TGTGCCAGCAGCCCGGACGCAGGGGGTCAGCCCCAGCATTTT.

This clone was counted a few times. The rearrangement uses TRBV28 and TRBJ1-2; maybe TRBD1 (5 bases). Germline CDR1 MDHEN, CDR2 SYDVKM. Between the trimmed V and J ends, which lost 10 bases and 4 bases, there was a span of 16 bases. The CDR3 extends over 13 amino acids. Here the CDR3 reads CATPGNFGYGYTF. The CDR3 bases are TGTGCCACTCCAGGGAATTTTGGCTATGGCTACACCTTC.

The chain couples TRBV18 to TRBJ1-1; 10 bases are shared with TRBD1. Germline V gene sequence: CDR1 KGHSH, CDR2 LQKENI. V lost 4 bases and J lost 0; bases outside the gene matches: 5. The CDR3 contains 16 residues. This chain's CDR3 is CASSQGQGRMNTEAFF. The CDR3 DNA sequence: TGTGCCAGCTCACAGGGACAGGGGAGGATGAACACTGAAGCTTTCTTT.

The genes are TRBV27 and TRBJ1-5; tentative D call: TRBD1 (5 bases). CDR1 and CDR2 from the germline V gene are MNHEY and SMNVEV (reference sequence). CDR3 length: 16 residues. Trimming left V 5 bases short and J 0 bases short, with 14 bases between. CDR3 in DNA: TGTGCCAGCAGTACACGGGGGGGGAATAGCAATCAGCCCCAGCATTTT. This encodes CASSTRGGNSNQPQHF.

V gene TRBV7-3 combines with J gene TRBJ2-1; perhaps TRBD2 as D (5 bases). CDR1 and CDR2 (germline): SGHTA, FQGTGA. The V end lost 5 bases, the J end lost 8 bases, and 13 bases lay between the germline ends. The CDR3 is made up of 13 amino acids. This CDR3 reads CASSPSPGDEQFF. The CDR3 DNA reads as TGTGCCAGCAGCCCTAGCCCCGGGGATGAGCAGTTCTTC.